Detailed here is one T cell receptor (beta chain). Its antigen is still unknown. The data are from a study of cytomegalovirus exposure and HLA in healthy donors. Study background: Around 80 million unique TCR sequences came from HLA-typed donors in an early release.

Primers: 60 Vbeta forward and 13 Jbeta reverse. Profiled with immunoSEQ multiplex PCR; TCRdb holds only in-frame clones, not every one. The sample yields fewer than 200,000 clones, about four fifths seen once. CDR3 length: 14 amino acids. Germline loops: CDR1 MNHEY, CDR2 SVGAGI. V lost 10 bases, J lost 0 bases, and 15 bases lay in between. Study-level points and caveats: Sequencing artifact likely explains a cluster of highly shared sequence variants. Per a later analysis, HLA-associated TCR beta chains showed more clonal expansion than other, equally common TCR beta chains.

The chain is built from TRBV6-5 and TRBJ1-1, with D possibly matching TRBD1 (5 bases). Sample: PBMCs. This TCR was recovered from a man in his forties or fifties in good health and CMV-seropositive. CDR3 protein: CATATDALNTEAFF. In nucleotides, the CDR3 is TGTGCCACCGCGACAGACGCCTTGAACACTGAAGCTTTCTTT.